These 22 T cell receptor beta chains originate from one sample sequenced in a study of neoadjuvant anti-PD-1 for oral cavity cancer. Sample time point: after neoadjuvant nivolumab, at surgical resection. Sequencing was performed with immunoSEQ multiplex PCR; in TCRdb, only in-frame clones are kept and a portion is missing. In the table there are around 13,000 clones, 71% of which are singletons. The sequencing here drew on PBMCs, taken after nivolumab (anti-PD-1) treatment. Receptor source: a person aged 35-80 years with oral cavity squamous cell carcinoma.

This clone was seen a few times. The chain joins TRBV28 to TRBJ2-7; 9 nucleotides align to TRBD1. The germline gives CDR1 MDHEN, CDR2 SYDVKM. This CDR3 has 15 amino acids. Trimming at V came to 4 bases and at J to 3 bases, leaving 7 bases not matched to a gene. CDR3 residues: CASSSMTGGRYEQYF. The CDR3 DNA reads TGTGCCAGCAGTTCCATGACAGGGGGACGCTACGAGCAGTACTTC. Complete variable domain (other parts from reference TRBV28 and TRBJ2-7): DVKVTQSSRYLVKRTGEKVFLECVQDMDHENMFWYRQDPGLGLRLIYFSYDVKMKEKGDIPEGYSVSREKKERFSLILESASTNQTSMYLCASSSMTGGRYEQYFGPGTRLTVT.

V usage is TRBV2 and J usage is TRBJ2-7; 14 bases map to TRBD2. Germline trimming cut 7 bases from V and 7 bases from J; bases unmatched to any gene: 12. Germline V gene lookup returns CDR1 SNHLY and CDR2 FYNNEI. This CDR3 is built from 16 residues. Here the CDR3 reads CASIGGTSGSPGEQYF. The CDR3 DNA reads TGTGCCAGCATAGGAGGGACTAGCGGGAGTCCGGGGGAGCAGTACTTC. The full variable domain, with the rest looked up from reference TRBV2 and TRBJ2-7, is EPEVTQTPSHQVTQMGQEVILRCVPISNHLYFYWYRQILGQKVEFLVSFYNNEISEKSEIFDDQFSVERPDGSNFTLKIRSTKLEDSAMYFCASIGGTSGSPGEQYFGPGTRLTVT.

V usage is TRBV10-1 and J usage is TRBJ2-5, with 10 bases aligning to TRBD1. V lost 2 bases to trimming and J lost 4 bases; unmatched junction nucleotides: 7. The CDR3 runs to 16 residues. The germline CDR1 and CDR2 sequences are WNHNN and SYGVQD (reference sequence). In DNA, the CDR3 is TGCGCCAGCAGTGAGATTGGGACAGGGGCTCGAGAGACCCAGTACTTC. Translating gives CASSEIGTGARETQYF.

CDR3 nucleotides: TGTGCCACGCGGGGGAAGGACTCTGGAAACACCATATATTTT. This sequence encodes CATRGKDSGNTIYF. The gene calls are TRBV30 and TRBJ1-3; tentative D call: TRBD1 (5 bases). CDR1 and CDR2 from the germline V gene are GTSNPN and SVGIG (reference sequence). CDR3 size: 14 residues. Trimming pared 8 bases from V and 0 bases from J, leaving 14 bases between. Together with reference TRBV30 and TRBJ1-3, the CDR3 gives the full variable domain: SQTIHQWPATLVQPVGSPLSLECTVEGTSNPNLYWYRQAAGRGLQLLFYSVGIGQISSEVPQNLSASRPQDRQFILSSKKLLLSDSGFYLCATRGKDSGNTIYFGEGSWLTVV.

The chain recombines TRBV19 with TRBJ1-5; D possibly corresponds to TRBD1 (6 bases). This CDR3 spans 15 amino acids. V gave up 10 bases and J gave up 0 bases, with 16 bases separating them. The germline V gene encodes CDR1 LNHDA and CDR2 SQIVND (reference sequence). The CDR3 DNA follows: TGTGCCACCAAGGATCAGGGGTATAGCAATCAGCCCCAGCATTTT. Residues: CATKDQGYSNQPQHF.

V and J are TRBV2 and TRBJ2-2; weak D call: TRBD1 (5 bases). The CDR3 consists of 13 residues. Trimming cost V 6 bases and J 7 bases, with 12 bases left between them. The germline V gene encodes CDR1 SNHLY and CDR2 FYNNEI. The CDR3 sequence: CASRQGAIGELFF. DNA of the CDR3: TGTGCCAGCAGGCAGGGCGCAATCGGGGAGCTGTTTTTT.

The V and J genes are TRBV11-2 and TRBJ2-5, with 11 bases aligning to TRBD2. The germline V gene encodes CDR1 SGHAT and CDR2 FQNNGV. Germline trimming cut 5 bases from V and 0 bases from J; bases unmatched to any gene: 14. The CDR3 runs 19 residues. The CDR3 here is CASSTLGLAGGGYQETQYF. Written as DNA, the CDR3 is TGTGCCAGCAGCACCCTCGGGCTAGCGGGAGGTGGGTACCAAGAGACCCAGTACTTC.

The rearrangement links TRBV7-8 to TRBJ2-5, with D perhaps matching TRBD2 (6 bases). This CDR3 contains 16 residues. Between the trimmed V and J ends, which lost 0 bases and 5 bases, there was a span of 16 bases. Germline V gives CDR1 SGHVS, CDR2 FQNEAQ. DNA for the CDR3: TGTGCCAGCAGCTTAGCGGGAGGATTAAAGGGTGAGACCCAGTACTTC. Its translation is CASSLAGGLKGETQYF.

V usage is TRBV6-1 and J usage is TRBJ2-7; 7 nucleotides agree with TRBD1. Germline V gene lookup returns CDR1 MNHNS and CDR2 SASEGT. The CDR3 runs to 15 residues. J lost 2 bases, V lost 8 bases, and 12 bases had no gene match. For the CDR3, the DNA is TGTGCCAGCCTCCGAGGGGGCGCGGTCGCCTACGAGCAGTACTTC. It codes for CASLRGGAVAYEQYF.

The chain uses TRBV4-2 and TRBJ1-4; 7 nucleotides agree with TRBD1. The germline gives CDR1 LGHNA, CDR2 YNFKEQ. The CDR3 is 15 residues long. The V segment lost 0 bases and the J segment 8 bases; nucleotides outside the gene matches: 6. The CDR3 nucleotides read TGTGCCAGCAGCCAAGAAGGGGGAGGGGGCGAAAAACTGTTTTTT. Translation gives CASSQEGGGGEKLFF.

V is TRBV30 and J is TRBJ2-5, with TRBD1 identical over 9 bases. V gave up 0 bases and J gave up 4 bases; unmatched junction bases: 6. This CDR3 has 15 residues. Germline V gene data show CDR1 as GTSNPN and CDR2 as SVGIG (reference sequence). The CDR3 DNA reads TGTGCCTGGAGTGTGACACCACAGGGGGCAGAGACCCAGTACTTC. Amino acids: CAWSVTPQGAETQYF.

The V gene is TRBV19, the J gene TRBJ2-5, with D tentatively TRBD2 (7 bases). V was clipped by 3 bases and J by 4 bases, with 27 bases between them. Germline V gene data show CDR1 as LNHDA and CDR2 as SQIVND (reference sequence). The CDR3 length is 19 residues. This chain's CDR3 is CASSMPSPLKGGYAETQYF. The CDR3 DNA is TGTGCCAGTAGTATGCCATCGCCCTTGAAGGGGGGGTATGCAGAGACCCAGTACTTC.

The rearrangement joins TRBV6-1 to TRBJ2-1; 11 bases align to TRBD1. Germline values: CDR1 MNHNS, CDR2 SASEGT. The CDR3 covers 15 residues. After removal of 7 bases from V and 6 bases from J, the junction contained 8 bases not matched to a gene. CDR3 residues: CASTPGTGGSNEQFF. The CDR3 nucleotides are TGTGCCAGCACCCCCGGGACAGGGGGAAGCAATGAGCAGTTCTTC.

This clone was counted a few times. This chain links TRBV28 with TRBJ1-5, with TRBD1 as a possible D gene (6 bases). The ends were cut back, 3 bases at V and 13 bases at J, with 10 bases in the middle. Germline V gene sequence: CDR1 MDHEN, CDR2 SYDVKM. The CDR3 loop spans 11 amino acids. CDR3 residues: CASSLRGSQHF. CDR3 coding DNA: TGTGCCAGCAGTTTGAGGGGGTCGCAGCATTTT.

The genes are TRBV7-6 and TRBJ2-1; 7 bases match TRBD1. The CDR3 length is 16 residues. CDR1 is SGHVS, CDR2 FNYEAQ, per germline. The junction had 5 bases not matched to a gene; V was cut back by 1 base and J by 2 bases. The CDR3 sequence: CASSLEGATPYNEQFF. The CDR3 DNA reads TGTGCCAGCAGCTTAGAGGGGGCCACACCCTACAATGAGCAGTTCTTC.

The chain couples TRBV19 to TRBJ1-2; 9 bases map to TRBD1. V lost 6 bases and J lost 4; bases outside the gene matches: 3. Germline values: CDR1 LNHDA, CDR2 SQIVND (reference sequence). This CDR3 is built from 13 residues. CDR3 protein: CASSQTGGYGYTF. CDR3 nucleotide sequence: TGTGCCAGTAGCCAGACAGGGGGCTATGGCTACACCTTC.

This clone was recorded a few times. J is TRBJ2-3 and V is TRBV6-6, with 8 bases fitting TRBD2. CDR1 and CDR2 (germline): MNHNY, SVGAGI (reference sequence). The junction had 5 bases not matched to a gene; V was cut back by 5 bases and J by 4 bases. The CDR3 loop spans 14 amino acids. The CDR3 nucleotides read TGTGCCAGCAGTGGGCGGGGGGAGCCAGATACGCAGTATTTT. This codes for CASSGRGEPDTQYF.

This chain links TRBV19 with TRBJ1-1; TRBD1 is a possible D gene (5 bases). Trimming removed 6 bases from V and 1 base from J, with 12 bases in between. Germline CDR1 is LNHDA and CDR2 is SQIVND (reference sequence). CDR3 length: 14 amino acids. The CDR3 reads CASSPREGNTEAFF. DNA for the CDR3: TGTGCCAGTAGCCCCAGGGAAGGGAACACTGAAGCTTTCTTT.

The V call is TRBV19, the J call TRBJ1-2; D is perhaps TRBD1 (6 bases). V lost 6 bases to trimming and J lost 4 bases, with 21 bases between them. Germline V gene sequence: CDR1 LNHDA, CDR2 SQIVND (reference sequence). CDR3 length: 16 amino acids. DNA of the CDR3: TGTGCCAGTAGCCCGGCCCTCAGGGGCCTTGGCTATGGCTACACCTTC. Its protein is CASSPALRGLGYGYTF.

This chain connects TRBV5-4 to TRBJ2-7, with 11 positions matching TRBD2. With 0 bases clipped from V and 6 bases from J, the junction kept 5 bases outside the gene matches. In germline, CDR1 is SGHNT, CDR2 YYREEE (reference sequence). CDR3 length equals 15 residues. CDR3 nucleotide sequence: TGTGCCAGCAGCTTGGAGGTAGCGGGAGGGCTCGAGCAGTACTTC. It specifies CASSLEVAGGLEQYF.

The CDR3 nucleotides read TGTGCCAGCAGGTCTAGCGGGAGCGGGGAGCTGTTTTTT. Translating gives CASRSSGSGELFF. The chain carries TRBV6-5 and TRBJ2-2; 10 nucleotides line up with TRBD2. This CDR3 comprises 13 residues. Trimming cost V 6 bases and J 7 bases; bases outside gene matches: 2. Germline loops: CDR1 MNHEY, CDR2 SVGAGI.

The genes are TRBV5-6 and TRBJ2-2, with TRBD1 matching 9 bases. J lost 7 bases, V lost 4 bases, and 8 bases had no gene match. Germline V gene lookup returns CDR1 SGHDT and CDR2 YYEEEE. The CDR3 totals 15 residues. This chain's CDR3 is CASSRDRALIGELFF. For the CDR3, the DNA is TGTGCCAGCAGCAGGGACAGGGCTTTGATCGGGGAGCTGTTTTTT.